The text below deals with one T cell receptor beta chain. Germline trimming cut 5 bases from V and 3 bases from J; bases unmatched to any gene: 12. Germline V CDR1 and CDR2: SGHVS, FQNEAQ. The CDR3 sequence is 16 residues long. This sample is drawn from a study of blood T cell repertoires in COVID-19. Across the study: Sample material is recorded as cDNA or gDNA derived from T cells, B-cell-depleted T cells, or PBMCs.

Seattle's enrolled individuals joined amid active infection and were then monitored longitudinally. The assay was immunoSEQ multiplex PCR, and TCRdb's table has in-frame clones only and misses some. The sample records 200,000 to 250,000 clones, approximately 90% being singletons. Sequencing was performed on peripheral blood. The sequence derives from a man aged 25 to 40 with COVID-19, enrolled during active disease. The V and J genes are TRBV7-8 and TRBJ2-7; 8 bases map to TRBD1. The CDR3 sequence: CASSPGGDRGSYEQYF. CDR3 bases: TGTGCCAGCAGCCCAGGGGGAGACAGGGGAAGCTACGAGCAGTACTTC.